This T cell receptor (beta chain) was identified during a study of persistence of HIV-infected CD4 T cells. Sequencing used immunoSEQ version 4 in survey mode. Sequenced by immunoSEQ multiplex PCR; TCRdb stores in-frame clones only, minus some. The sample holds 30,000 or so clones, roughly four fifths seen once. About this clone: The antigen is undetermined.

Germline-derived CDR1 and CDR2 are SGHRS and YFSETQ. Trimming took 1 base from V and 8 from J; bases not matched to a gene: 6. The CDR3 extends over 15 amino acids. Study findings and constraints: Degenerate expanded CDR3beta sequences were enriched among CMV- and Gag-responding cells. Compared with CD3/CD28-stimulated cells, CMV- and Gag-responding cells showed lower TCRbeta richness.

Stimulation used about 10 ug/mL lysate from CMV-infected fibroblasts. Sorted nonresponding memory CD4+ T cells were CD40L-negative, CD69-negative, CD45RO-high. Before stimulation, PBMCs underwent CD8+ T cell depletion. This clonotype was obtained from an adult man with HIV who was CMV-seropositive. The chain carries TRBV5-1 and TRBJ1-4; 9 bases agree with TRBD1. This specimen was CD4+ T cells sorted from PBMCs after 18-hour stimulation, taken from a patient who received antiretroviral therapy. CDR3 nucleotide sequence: TGCGCCAGCAGCTTGTCCGGGACAGGGCGGGAAAAACTGTTTTTT. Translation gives CASSLSGTGREKLFF. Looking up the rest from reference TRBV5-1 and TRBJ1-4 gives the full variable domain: KAGVTQTPRYLIKTRGQQVTLSCSPISGHRSVSWYQQTPGQGLQFLFEYFSETQRNKGNFPGRFSGRQFSNSRSEMNVSTLELGDSALYLCASSLSGTGREKLFFGSGTQLSVL.